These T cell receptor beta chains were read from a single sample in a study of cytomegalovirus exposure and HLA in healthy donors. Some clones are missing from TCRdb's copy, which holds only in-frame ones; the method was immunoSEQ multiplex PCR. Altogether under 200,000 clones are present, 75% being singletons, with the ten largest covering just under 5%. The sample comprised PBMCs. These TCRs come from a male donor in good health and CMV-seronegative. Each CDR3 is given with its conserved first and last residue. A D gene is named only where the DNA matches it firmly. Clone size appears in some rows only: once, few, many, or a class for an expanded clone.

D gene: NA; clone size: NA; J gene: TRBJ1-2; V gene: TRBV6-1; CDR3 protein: CASTRDGTNYGYTF; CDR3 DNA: TGTGCCAGCACCAGAGACGGGACTAACTATGGCTACACCTTC
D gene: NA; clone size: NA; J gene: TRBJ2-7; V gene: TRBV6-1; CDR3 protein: CASSLRGIDEQYF; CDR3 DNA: TGTGCCAGCAGCCTCCGGGGGATCGACGAGCAGTACTTC
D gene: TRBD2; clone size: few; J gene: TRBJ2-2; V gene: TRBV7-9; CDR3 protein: CASRGGLGLNTGELFF; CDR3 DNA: TGTGCCAGCCGGGGAGGGCTAGGGCTCAACACCGGGGAGCTGTTTTTT
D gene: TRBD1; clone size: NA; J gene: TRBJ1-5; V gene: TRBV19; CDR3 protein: CASIKTGDSNQPQHF; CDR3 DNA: TGTGCCAGTATCAAGACAGGGGATAGCAATCAGCCCCAGCATTTT
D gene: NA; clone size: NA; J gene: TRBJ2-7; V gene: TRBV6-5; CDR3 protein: CASSYSRLKREEQYF; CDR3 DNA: TGTGCCAGCAGTTACTCGAGGTTGAAGAGGGAAGAGCAGTACTTC
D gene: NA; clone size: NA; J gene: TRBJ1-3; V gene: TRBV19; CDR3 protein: CASSMSQTTGNTIYF; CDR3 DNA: TGTGCCAGTAGTATGAGTCAAACGACTGGAAACACCATATATTTT
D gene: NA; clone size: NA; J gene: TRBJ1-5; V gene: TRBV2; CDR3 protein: CASSDPVAVNSNQPQHF; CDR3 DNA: TGTGCCAGCAGTGACCCCGTGGCAGTTAATAGCAATCAGCCCCAGCATTTT
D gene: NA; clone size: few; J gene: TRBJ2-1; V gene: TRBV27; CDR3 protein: CASSLPYNEQFF; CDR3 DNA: TGTGCCAGCAGTTTACCGTACAATGAGCAGTTCTTC
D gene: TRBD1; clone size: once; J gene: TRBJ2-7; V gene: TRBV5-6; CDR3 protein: CASSGGQVGSYEQYF; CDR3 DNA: TGTGCCAGCAGCGGCGGACAGGTAGGGTCCTACGAGCAGTACTTC
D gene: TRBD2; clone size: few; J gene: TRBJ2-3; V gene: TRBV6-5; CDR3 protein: CASSLAANRGRTQYF; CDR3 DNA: TGTGCCAGTTCGCTAGCGGCTAATAGGGGTCGAACGCAGTATTTT
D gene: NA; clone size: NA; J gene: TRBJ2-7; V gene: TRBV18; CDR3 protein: CASSPGLGASYEQYF; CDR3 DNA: TGTGCCAGCTCACCTGGACTGGGGGCCTCCTACGAGCAGTACTTC
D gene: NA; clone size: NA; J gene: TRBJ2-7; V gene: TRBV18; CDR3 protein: CASSQQDDSYEQYF; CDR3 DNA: TGTGCCAGCTCACAACAGGATGACTCCTACGAGCAGTACTTC
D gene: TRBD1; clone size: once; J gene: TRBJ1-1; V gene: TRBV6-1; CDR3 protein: CASRGTGTEAFF; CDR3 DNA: TGTGCCAGCAGGGGGACAGGCACTGAAGCTTTCTTT
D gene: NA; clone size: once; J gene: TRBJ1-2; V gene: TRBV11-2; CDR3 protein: CASSPSGASYGYTF; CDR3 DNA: TGTGCCAGCAGCCCCTCAGGGGCTAGCTATGGCTACACCTTC
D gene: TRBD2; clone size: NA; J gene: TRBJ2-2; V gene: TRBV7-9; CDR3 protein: CASSPDLLAGPGELFF; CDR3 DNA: TGTGCCAGCAGCCCGGACTTGCTAGCGGGCCCCGGGGAGCTGTTTTTT
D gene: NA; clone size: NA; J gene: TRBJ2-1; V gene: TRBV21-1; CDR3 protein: CASSTLGARGGEQFF; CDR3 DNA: TGTGCCAGCAGCACCTTGGGAGCCCGGGGGGGTGAGCAGTTCTTC
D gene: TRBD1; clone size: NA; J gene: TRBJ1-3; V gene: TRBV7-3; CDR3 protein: CASSQTGGYGNTIYF; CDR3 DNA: TGTGCCAGCAGCCAAACAGGGGGCTATGGAAACACCATATATTTT
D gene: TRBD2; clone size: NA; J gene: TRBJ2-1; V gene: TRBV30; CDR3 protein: CAWSVGSGRLNEQFF; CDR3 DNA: TGTGCCTGGAGTGTTGGGAGCGGGAGGTTAAATGAGCAGTTCTTC
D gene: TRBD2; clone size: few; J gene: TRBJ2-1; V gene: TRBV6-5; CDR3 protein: CASRQRGAWHEQFF; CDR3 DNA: TGTGCCAGCAGACAGCGGGGGGCCTGGCATGAGCAGTTCTTC
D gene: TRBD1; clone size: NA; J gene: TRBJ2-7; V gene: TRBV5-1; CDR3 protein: CASSGRQGAYEQYF; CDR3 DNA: TGCGCCAGCAGCGGCAGACAGGGGGCGTACGAGCAGTACTTC
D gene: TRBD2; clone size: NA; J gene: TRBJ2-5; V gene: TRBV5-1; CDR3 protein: CASSKVGGFLETQYF; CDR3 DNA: TGCGCCAGCAGCAAGGTGGGGGGGTTCTTAGAGACCCAGTACTTC
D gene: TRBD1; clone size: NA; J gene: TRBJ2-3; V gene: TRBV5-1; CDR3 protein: CASSFSGGADTQYF; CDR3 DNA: TGCGCCAGCAGCTTCTCAGGGGGAGCAGATACGCAGTATTTT
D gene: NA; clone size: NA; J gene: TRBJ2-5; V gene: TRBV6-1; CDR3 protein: CASNKGGGETQYF; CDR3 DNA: TGTGCCAGCAATAAAGGCGGAGGAGAGACCCAGTACTTC
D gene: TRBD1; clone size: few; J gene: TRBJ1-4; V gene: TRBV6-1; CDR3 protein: CASSFQGEVNEKLFF; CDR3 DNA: TGTGCCAGCAGTTTCCAGGGGGAAGTTAATGAAAAACTGTTTTTT
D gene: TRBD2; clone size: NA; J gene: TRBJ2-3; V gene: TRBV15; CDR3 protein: CATSRGGGTDTQYF; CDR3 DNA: TGTGCCACCAGCAGAGGGGGGGGAACAGATACGCAGTATTTT
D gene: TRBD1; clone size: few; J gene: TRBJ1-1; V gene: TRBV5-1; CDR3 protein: CASSSATGAMGTEAFF; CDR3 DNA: TGCGCCAGCAGCTCAGCTACAGGGGCTATGGGCACTGAAGCTTTCTTT
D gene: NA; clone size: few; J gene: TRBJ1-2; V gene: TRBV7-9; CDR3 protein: CASSVTGSSRVNGYTF; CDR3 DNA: TGTGCCAGCAGCGTGACGGGGAGTTCCCGCGTGAATGGCTACACCTTC
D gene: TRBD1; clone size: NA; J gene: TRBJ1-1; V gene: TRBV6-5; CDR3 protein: CASSRTGQNTEAFF; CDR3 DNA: TGTGCCAGCAGCCGGACAGGCCAAAACACTGAAGCTTTCTTT
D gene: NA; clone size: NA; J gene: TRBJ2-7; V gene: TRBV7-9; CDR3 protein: CASSLGFGYEGAEQYF; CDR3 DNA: TGTGCCAGCAGCCTCGGATTTGGATACGAAGGGGCCGAGCAGTACTTC
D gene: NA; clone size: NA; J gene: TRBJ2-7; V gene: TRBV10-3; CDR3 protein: CAISEGLLYYEQYF; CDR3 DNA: TGTGCCATCAGTGAGGGGCTCCTATACTACGAGCAGTACTTC
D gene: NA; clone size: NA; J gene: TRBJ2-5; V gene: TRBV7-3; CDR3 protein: CASSLGVGAGWAETQYF; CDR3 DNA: TGTGCCAGCAGCTTAGGGGTGGGAGCGGGTTGGGCAGAGACCCAGTACTTC
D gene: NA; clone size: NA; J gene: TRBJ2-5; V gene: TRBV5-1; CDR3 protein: CASSNSRVDRETQYF; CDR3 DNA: TGCGCCAGCAGCAACTCCAGGGTAGACAGAGAGACCCAGTACTTC
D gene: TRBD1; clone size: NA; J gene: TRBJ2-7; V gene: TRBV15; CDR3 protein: CATSRDRGAYEQYF; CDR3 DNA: TGTGCCACCAGCCGGGACAGGGGGGCCTACGAGCAGTACTTC
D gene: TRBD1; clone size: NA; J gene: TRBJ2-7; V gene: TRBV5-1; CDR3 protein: CASSLGQYEQYF; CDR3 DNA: TGCGCCAGCAGCCTGGGACAGTACGAGCAGTACTTC
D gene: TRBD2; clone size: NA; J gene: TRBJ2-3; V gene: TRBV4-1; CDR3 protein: CASSQVLGAGGADTQYF; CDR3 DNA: TGCGCCAGCAGCCAAGTCTTAGGTGCGGGAGGGGCAGATACGCAGTATTTT
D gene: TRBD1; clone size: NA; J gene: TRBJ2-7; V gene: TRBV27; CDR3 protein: CASSLDRGLYEQYF; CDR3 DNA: TGTGCCAGCAGTCTAGACAGGGGCCTCTACGAGCAGTACTTC
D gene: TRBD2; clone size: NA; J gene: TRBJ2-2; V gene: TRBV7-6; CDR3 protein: CASSPVAGVGTGELFF; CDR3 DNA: TGTGCCAGCAGCCCCGTAGCGGGAGTGGGGACCGGGGAGCTGTTTTTT
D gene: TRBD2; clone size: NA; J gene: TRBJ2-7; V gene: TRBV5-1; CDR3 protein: CASSPTSGSFYEQYF; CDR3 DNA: TGCGCCAGCAGCCCGACTAGCGGCTCATTCTACGAGCAGTACTTC
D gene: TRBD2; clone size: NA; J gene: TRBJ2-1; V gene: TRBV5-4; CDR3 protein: CAGTRGAYNEQFF; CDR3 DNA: TGTGCCGGCACGCGGGGGGCCTACAATGAGCAGTTCTTC
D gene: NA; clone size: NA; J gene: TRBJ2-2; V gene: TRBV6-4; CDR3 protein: CASSDPGSETGELFF; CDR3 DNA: TGTGCCAGCAGTGACCCGGGGTCTGAAACCGGGGAGCTGTTTTTT
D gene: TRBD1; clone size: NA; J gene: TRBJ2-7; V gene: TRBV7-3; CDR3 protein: CASSPGQGALGQYF; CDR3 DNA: TGTGCCAGCAGCCCGGGACAGGGGGCACTCGGGCAGTACTTC
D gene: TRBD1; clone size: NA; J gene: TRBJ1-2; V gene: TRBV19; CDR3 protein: CASSILGQYYGYTF; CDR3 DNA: TGTGCCAGTAGTATCCTGGGACAGTACTATGGCTACACCTTC
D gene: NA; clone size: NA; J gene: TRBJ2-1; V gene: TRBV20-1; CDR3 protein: CSASRVGEQFF; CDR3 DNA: TGCAGTGCTAGCAGGGTTGGTGAGCAGTTCTTC
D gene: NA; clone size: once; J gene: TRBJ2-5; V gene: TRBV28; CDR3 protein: CASSLASMAGETQYF; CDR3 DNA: TGTGCCAGCAGTTTGGCCTCCATGGCCGGGGAGACCCAGTACTTC
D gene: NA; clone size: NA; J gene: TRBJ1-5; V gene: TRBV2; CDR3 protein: CASSEEWDNSNQPQHF; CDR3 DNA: TGTGCCAGCAGTGAAGAGTGGGACAATAGCAATCAGCCCCAGCATTTT
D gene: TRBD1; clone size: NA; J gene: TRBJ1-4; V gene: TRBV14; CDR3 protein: CASSQDRLHGEKLFF; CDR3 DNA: TGTGCCAGCAGCCAGGACAGGTTACACGGCGAAAAACTGTTTTTT
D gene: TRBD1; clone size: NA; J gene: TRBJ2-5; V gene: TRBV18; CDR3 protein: CASSPPRQGGETQYF; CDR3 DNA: TGTGCCAGCTCACCACCTAGACAGGGCGGGGAGACCCAGTACTTC
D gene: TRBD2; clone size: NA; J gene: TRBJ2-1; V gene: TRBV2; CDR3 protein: CASRVAGHRLTYNEQFF; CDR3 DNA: TGTGCCAGCAGGGTAGCGGGACACCGCCTCACCTACAATGAGCAGTTCTTC
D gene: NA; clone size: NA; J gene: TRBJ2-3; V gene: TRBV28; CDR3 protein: CASSSSGSTDTQYF; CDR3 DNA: TGTGCCAGCAGCTCCTCGGGGAGCACAGATACGCAGTATTTT
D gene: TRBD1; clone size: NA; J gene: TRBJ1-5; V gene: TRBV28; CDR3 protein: CASSLPSGQHQPQHF; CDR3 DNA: TGTGCCAGCAGTTTGCCCTCGGGACAGCATCAGCCCCAGCATTTT